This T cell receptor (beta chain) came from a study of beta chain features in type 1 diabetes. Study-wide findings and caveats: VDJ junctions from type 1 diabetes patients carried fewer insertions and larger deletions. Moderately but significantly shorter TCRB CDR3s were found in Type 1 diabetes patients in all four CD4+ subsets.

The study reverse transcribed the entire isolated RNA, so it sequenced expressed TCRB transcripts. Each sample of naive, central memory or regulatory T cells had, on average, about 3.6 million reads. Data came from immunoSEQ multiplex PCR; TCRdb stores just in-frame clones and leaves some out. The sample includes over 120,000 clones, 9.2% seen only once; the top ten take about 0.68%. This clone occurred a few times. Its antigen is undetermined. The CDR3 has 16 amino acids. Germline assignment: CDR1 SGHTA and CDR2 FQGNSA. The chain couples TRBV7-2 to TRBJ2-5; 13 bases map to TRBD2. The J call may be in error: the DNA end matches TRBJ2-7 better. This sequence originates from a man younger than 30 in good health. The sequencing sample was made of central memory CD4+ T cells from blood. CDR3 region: CASSAGLAGRTYEQYF. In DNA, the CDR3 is TGTGCCAGCAGCGCGGGACTAGCGGGGAGAACCTACGAGCAGTACTTC.